These 10 T cell receptor beta chains came from one sample sequenced in a study of beta chain features in type 1 diabetes. As every portion of the isolated RNA was reverse transcribed, the sequencing read expressed TCRB transcripts. This table comes from immunoSEQ multiplex PCR, and its TCRdb copy is limited to in-frame clones, with some not included. The data show some 25,000 clones, 55% to 75% seen once. The source material was Tregs from blood. The source of these receptors is a woman aged 40 to 50 in good health.

The sample holds one count of this clone. The chain couples TRBV7-9 to TRBJ2-1; 9 bases are shared with TRBD1. V trimming: 3 bases; J trimming: 3 bases; junction bases outside the gene matches: 6. Germline V gene data show CDR1 as SEHNR and CDR2 as FQNEAQ (reference sequence). CDR3 length equals 16 residues. CDR3 amino acids: CASSFRTGVIYNEQFF. CDR3 DNA: TGTGCCAGCAGCTTTCGGACAGGGGTAATCTACAATGAGCAGTTCTTC.

This chain links TRBV5-6 with TRBJ1-6; 11 positions agree with TRBD1. The CDR3 is 14 residues long. V lost 4 bases and J lost 9; bases outside the gene matches: 3. Germline CDR1 is SGHDT and CDR2 is YYEEEE. CDR3 coding DNA: TGTGCCAGCAGCCAGGACAGGGGGCTTTCACCCCTCCACTTT. This translates into CASSQDRGLSPLHF.

This chain joins TRBV19 and TRBJ2-7; no clear D gene. The CDR3 consists of 13 residues. Trimming pared 10 bases from V and 3 bases from J, leaving 16 bases between. Per germline, CDR1 LNHDA and CDR2 SQIVND (reference sequence). The CDR3 coding sequence is TGTGCCACCGCCTCCGGTGCTGGCTACGAGCAGTACTTC. Translating gives CATASGAGYEQYF.

The chain combines TRBV29-1 with TRBJ1-2, with 7 positions matching TRBD1. Germline V gives CDR1 SQVTM, CDR2 ANQGSEA. This CDR3 spans 14 amino acids. Trimming took 1 base from V and 7 from J; bases not matched to a gene: 9. DNA for the CDR3: TGCAGCGTTGAAGTGGGAGCGTCAGGGGGTGGCTACACCTTC. It codes for CSVEVGASGGGYTF.

This clone was found once. The chain uses TRBV29-1 and TRBJ2-5, with 8 nucleotides matching TRBD2. The J segment lost 5 bases and the V segment lost 6 bases, leaving 8 bases of the junction unmatched. The CDR3 spans 13 residues. Germline V gives CDR1 SQVTM, CDR2 ANQGSEA. The CDR3 is CSVERGGRETQYF. The CDR3 region has the DNA TGCAGCGTGGAACGGGGGGGCAGGGAGACCCAGTACTTC.

The sample holds a few counts of this clone. The J gene is TRBJ2-6, the V gene TRBV29-1, with 10 bases identical to TRBD1. In germline, CDR1 is SQVTM, CDR2 ANQGSEA. V shed 4 bases and J 0 bases; nucleotides not matched to a gene: 3. CDR3 length: 16 residues. CDR3 in DNA: TGCAGCGTTGGACAGGGGGCCCTCTCTGGGGCCAACGTCCTGACTTTC. As protein: CSVGQGALSGANVLTF.

This chain uses TRBV19 with TRBJ1-1; TRBD1 matches 7 bases. This CDR3 spans 14 amino acids. V gave up 6 bases and J gave up 0 bases; unmatched junction bases: 4. Germline loops: CDR1 LNHDA, CDR2 SQIVND (reference sequence). CDR3 loop: CASRVTGMNTEAFF. Here the CDR3 DNA reads TGTGCCAGTAGAGTGACAGGGATGAACACTGAAGCTTTCTTT.

This rearrangement joins TRBV5-4 to TRBJ2-5, with 10 bases that match TRBD1. The germline CDR1 and CDR2 sequences are SGHNT and YYREEE (reference sequence). With V trimmed by 2 bases and J by 3 bases, 7 bases remained unmatched. This CDR3 has 16 amino acids. Written as DNA, the CDR3 is TGTGCCAGCAGCTTCGGGGACAGGGGAAGGGAAGAGACCCAGTACTTC. Translated, it gives CASSFGDRGREETQYF. The full variable domain, in which reference TRBV5-4 and TRBJ2-5 provide the parts outside the CDR3, is ETGVTQSPTHLIKTRGQQVTLRCSSQSGHNTVSWYQQALGQGPQFIFQYYREEENGRGNFPPRFSGLQFPNYSSELNVNALELDDSALYLCASSFGDRGREETQYFGPGTRLLVL.

This clone has a single count. CDR3: CASSPGRPGETQYF. For the CDR3, the DNA is TGTGCCAGCAGCCCCGGGCGACCAGGGGAGACCCAGTACTTC. The V call is TRBV5-5, the J call TRBJ2-5; D may be TRBD1 (5 bases). The germline CDR1 and CDR2 sequences are SGHKS and YYEKEE (reference sequence). The CDR3 is 14 residues long. V shed 4 bases and J shed 5 bases, with 15 bases lying between them.

The J gene is TRBJ2-5, the V gene TRBV5-1; D not certain. There are 15 residues in the CDR3. V shed 3 bases and J shed 0 bases, with 12 bases lying between them. Germline V gene lookup returns CDR1 SGHRS and CDR2 YFSETQ. In nucleotides, the CDR3 is TGCGCCAGCAGCTCCCGCTGGGCAGACCAAGAGACCCAGTACTTC. Its translation is CASSSRWADQETQYF. The variable domain in full, with the rest retrieved from reference TRBV5-1 and TRBJ2-5, is KAGVTQTPRYLIKTRGQQVTLSCSPISGHRSVSWYQQTPGQGLQFLFEYFSETQRNKGNFPGRFSGRQFSNSRSEMNVSTLELGDSALYLCASSSRWADQETQYFGPGTRLLVL.